This T cell receptor (beta chain) originates from a study of read filtering for tumor transcriptome and immune sequencing. General study findings and limits: Single-read clonotypes: about 81.9% of IR-seq clonotypes (around 3.6% of reads), about 70% of RNA-seq clonotypes (roughly 43% of reads).

Molecular barcoded adaptors covering alpha/delta and beta/gamma chains were used on approximately 440 ng RNA. A single record per CDR3 protein comes from TCRdb applying MiXCR to the reads. This sample carries over 45,000 distinct CDR3 sequences, 20% to 25% of them seen once, and the ten largest clones take about a sixth. About this clonotype: As yet, its antigen is unknown.

The sequence derives from a donor aged 40 or older with multiple myeloma. Sequenced sample: a population of CD138-negative cells sorted from bone marrow.

The CDR3 nucleotides are TGTGCCGGCACCTTGGGAGTAGCCAAAAACATTCAGTACTTC. Translated, it gives CAGTLGVAKNIQYF. This chain links TRBV12-3 or TRBV12-4 with TRBJ2-4, with D tentatively TRBD2 (5 bases). The V and J ends lost 11 bases and 0 bases respectively, with 14 bases between them. The CDR3 sequence is 14 residues long.